The 32 T cell receptor beta chains below come from one sample, sequenced in a study of T cell repertoires in cytomegalovirus infection (dated by TCRdb to 2018 to 2020). The sample was run on an Illumina HiSeq 1500. The raw public data were reprocessed by TCRdb itself: fastp quality trimming at Q25, MiXCR clonotype calling, in-frame beta chains only. Each CDR3 protein appears once, grouped with its most common genes and DNA. Within this sample are some 390,000 distinct CDR3 sequences, with 15% to 20% of them counted one time only. Jointly, the top ten make up under 9% of the sample. What was sequenced was PBMCs. These receptors were collected from a human donor in good health (CMV status not recorded). Some clones in this sample may be carry-over from other donors' samples.

Ten or more counts support this clonotype. The rearrangement uses TRBV7-8 and TRBJ2-5; no clear D gene. The germline V gene has CDR1 SGHVS and CDR2 FQNEAQ. V lost 0 bases and J lost 4, with 3 bases in between. CDR3 length: 12 amino acids. The CDR3: CASSLATETQYF. The CDR3 DNA follows: TGTGCCAGCAGCTTAGCGACAGAGACCCAGTACTTC.

The sample holds one count of this clonotype. The CDR3 reads CSARNLGLAGFASTDTQYF. The CDR3 DNA follows: TGCAGTGCTAGGAATTTGGGACTAGCGGGATTTGCTAGCACAGATACGCAGTATTTT. The V gene is TRBV20-1, the J gene TRBJ2-3; 13 bases are shared with TRBD2. After removal of 3 bases from V and 0 bases from J, the junction contained 12 bases not matched to a gene. Per germline, CDR1 DFQATT and CDR2 SNEGSKA (reference sequence). This CDR3 region has 19 residues.

This clonotype was seen repeatedly, ten times or more. The chain recombines TRBV7-9 with TRBJ1-1; D ambiguous. Trimming left V 7 bases short and J 1 base short, with 7 bases between. Germline V gene lookup returns CDR1 SEHNR and CDR2 FQNEAQ (reference sequence). The CDR3 has 12 residues. CDR3 DNA sequence: TGTGCCAGCACGGACGAGAACACTGAAGCTTTCTTT. Translation: CASTDENTEAFF.

V and J are TRBV6-6 and TRBJ1-5, with D possibly TRBD1 on 5 matching bases. This CDR3 contains 15 residues. Germline V CDR1 and CDR2: MNHNY, SVGAGI (reference sequence). Trimming stripped 0 bases from V and 4 bases from J, with 10 bases between. CDR3 protein: CASSYSGTWNQPQHF. The CDR3 bases are TGTGCCAGCAGTTACTCGGGGACTTGGAATCAGCCCCAGCATTTT.

Ten or more counts support this clonotype. V usage is TRBV28 and J usage is TRBJ2-7; no firm D call. Germline V lookup: CDR1 MDHEN, CDR2 SYDVKM. V lost 1 base and J lost 1, with 11 bases in between. The CDR3 spans 15 residues. Here the CDR3 DNA reads TGTGCCAGCAGTTTATCGGGCGTAGCATCCTACGAGCAGTACTTC. This encodes CASSLSGVASYEQYF.

V usage is TRBV7-9 and J usage is TRBJ2-6; 10 positions match TRBD1. The CDR3 covers 17 residues. The J segment lost 0 bases and the V segment lost 6 bases, leaving 5 bases of the junction unmatched. Germline lookup yields CDR1 SEHNR and CDR2 FQNEAQ (reference sequence). The CDR3 reads CASSPTGGFSGANVLTF. CDR3 DNA sequence: TGTGCCAGCAGTCCGACAGGGGGCTTCTCTGGGGCCAACGTCCTGACTTTC.

The rearrangement links TRBV5-5 to TRBJ1-6, with D uncertain. The CDR3 runs to 15 residues. Trimming left V 4 bases short and J 5 bases short, with 13 bases between. Germline V lookup: CDR1 SGHKS, CDR2 YYEKEE (reference sequence). CDR3 DNA: TGTGCCAGCAGCCCTAATCGGGGTAATAATTCACCCCTCCACTTT. The encoded protein is CASSPNRGNNSPLHF.

The genes are TRBV3-1 and TRBJ1-2; D unresolved. The germline V gene encodes CDR1 LGHDT and CDR2 YNNKEL (reference sequence). The CDR3 loop spans 13 amino acids. V dropped 5 bases and J dropped 6 bases, with 13 bases sitting between them. The CDR3 DNA sequence: TGTGCCAGCAGCTGGACCACGGAAAATGGCTACACCTTC. Residues: CASSWTTENGYTF.

The CDR3 DNA reads as TGTGCCAGCAGCCAAGAAGTGTTAACAGATACGCAGTATTTT. The encoded protein is CASSQEVLTDTQYF. The genes are TRBV4-2 and TRBJ2-3, with no clear D. Per the germline V gene, CDR1 is LGHNA and CDR2 is YNFKEQ. V dropped 0 bases and J dropped 3 bases, with 7 bases sitting between them. There are 14 residues in the CDR3.

This clonotype was recorded a few times. The V call is TRBV12-3 or TRBV12-4, the J call TRBJ1-6; unclear D gene. CDR3 length: 13 residues. Trimming removed 6 bases at V and 3 bases at J, with 6 bases between. DNA of the CDR3: TGTGCCAGCAGGATAGACTATAATTCACCCCTCCACTTT. This codes for CASRIDYNSPLHF.

V gene TRBV5-6 combines with J gene TRBJ2-3; D is perhaps TRBD1 (5 bases). V was pared by 3 bases and J by 4 bases, with 21 bases between. Germline V gene data show CDR1 as SGHDT and CDR2 as YYEEEE. CDR3 length equals 17 residues. Written as DNA, the CDR3 is TGTGCCAGCAGCTACCCCGACGCGGTAGGGGCACCAGATACGCAGTATTTT. This codes for CASSYPDAVGAPDTQYF.

This clonotype occurred a few times. The V gene is TRBV20-1, the J gene TRBJ1-1; D might be TRBD1 (6 bases). Germline V gene data show CDR1 as DFQATT and CDR2 as SNEGSKA (reference sequence). CDR3 length equals 17 residues. V lost 0 bases and J 1 base, leaving 18 bases between the germline ends. The CDR3 DNA is TGCAGTGCTAGAGATCTAGCCGGGAGGGGGACGAACACTGAAGCTTTCTTT. It codes for CSARDLAGRGTNTEAFF.

The chain recombines TRBV20-1 with TRBJ2-5, with D hard to call. Germline assignment: CDR1 DFQATT and CDR2 SNEGSKA (reference sequence). V lost 1 base and J lost 2, with 17 bases in between. This CDR3 is 16 amino acids long. The CDR3 DNA reads as TGCAGTGCTAGAGTCGAGACTCTCGGATTTCAAGAGACCCAGTACTTC. It translates to CSARVETLGFQETQYF.

The chain carries TRBV20-1 and TRBJ1-6, with D hard to call. The CDR3 consists of 16 residues. The V and J ends lost 5 bases and 6 bases respectively, with 20 bases between them. In germline, CDR1 is DFQATT, CDR2 SNEGSKA (reference sequence). The CDR3 DNA reads TGCAGTGCTGGATCGGCCGGGCCAACCAGTAATTCACCCCTCCACTTT. Translation gives CSAGSAGPTSNSPLHF.

There are a few counts of this clonotype. The genes are TRBV29-1 and TRBJ2-1; D remains ambiguous. This CDR3 is built from 11 residues. The germline V and J ends were trimmed by 7 bases and 2 bases, with 6 bases remaining between them. CDR1 and CDR2 from the germline V gene are SQVTM and ANQGSEA. The CDR3: CSAEAYNEQFF. In nucleotides, the CDR3 is TGCAGCGCCGAAGCCTACAATGAGCAGTTCTTC.

There are a few counts of this clonotype. V gene TRBV29-1 combines with J gene TRBJ2-3; no definite D call. V lost 3 bases and J lost 6, with 16 bases in between. CDR1 and CDR2 (germline): SQVTM, ANQGSEA. The CDR3 has 14 residues. The CDR3 loop reads CSVEVNYPFDTQYF. In nucleotides, the CDR3 is TGCAGCGTTGAGGTGAACTACCCCTTTGATACGCAGTATTTT.

The gene calls are TRBV28 and TRBJ2-7; D not certain. The CDR3 is 13 residues long. The V end lost 6 bases, the J end lost 0 bases, and 9 bases lay between the germline ends. Germline loops: CDR1 MDHEN, CDR2 SYDVKM. Here the CDR3 reads CASSPGYSYEQYF. CDR3 nucleotides: TGTGCCAGCAGCCCAGGCTACTCCTACGAGCAGTACTTC.

The chain links TRBV19 to TRBJ1-1; tentatively, D is TRBD1 (6 bases). The CDR3 spans 14 residues. V was clipped by 5 bases and J by 6 bases, with 16 bases between them. Germline loops: CDR1 LNHDA, CDR2 SQIVND (reference sequence). The CDR3 DNA follows: TGTGCCAGTAGTTATAAAACAGGGTTATCTGAAGCTTTCTTT. Translation gives CASSYKTGLSEAFF.

At least ten counts were recorded for this clonotype. The gene calls are TRBV7-8 and TRBJ2-1, with D tentatively TRBD2 (6 bases). Germline V CDR1 and CDR2: SGHVS, FQNEAQ. The V gene lost 5 bases and the J gene lost 2 bases, with 13 bases spanning the gap. This CDR3 comprises 15 residues. The CDR3 nucleotides read TGTGCCAGCAGCCCACGGGAGAGGCCCTACAATGAGCAGTTCTTC. Translation: CASSPRERPYNEQFF.

This clonotype was detected many times. This chain joins TRBV10-3 and TRBJ2-3; 9 nucleotides line up with TRBD1. The CDR3 loop spans 13 amino acids. Per the germline V gene, CDR1 is ENHRY and CDR2 is SYGVKD. The ends lost 7 bases at V and 4 bases at J; junction bases unmatched: 3. CDR3 loop: CAITGQGADTQYF. In DNA form, the CDR3 reads TGTGCCATCACGGGACAGGGAGCAGATACGCAGTATTTT.

The table lists this clonotype with many counts. V is TRBV6-6 and J is TRBJ1-1; D is unresolved. The CDR3 is 14 amino acids. V gave up 6 bases and J gave up 4 bases, with 15 bases separating them. Germline V gene sequence: CDR1 MNHNY, CDR2 SVGAGI (reference sequence). The CDR3 spells CASSPPGIGTEAFF. The CDR3 region has the DNA TGTGCCAGCAGCCCCCCCGGGATCGGCACTGAAGCTTTCTTT.

There are many counts of this clonotype. The chain employs TRBV7-6 and TRBJ2-7; D might be TRBD1 (5 bases). This CDR3 is built from 15 residues. V lost 1 base, J lost 5 bases, and 15 bases lay in between. Germline V gene lookup returns CDR1 SGHVS and CDR2 FNYEAQ. This CDR3 reads CASSLGLDWGNEQYF. CDR3 bases: TGTGCCAGCAGCTTAGGGTTAGACTGGGGCAACGAGCAGTACTTC. Full variable domain (remainder filled in from reference TRBV7-6 and TRBJ2-7): GAGVSQSPRYKVTKRGQDVALRCDPISGHVSLYWYRQALGQGPEFLTYFNYEAQQDKSGLPNDRFSAERPEGSISTLTIQRTEQRDSAMYRCASSLGLDWGNEQYFGPGTRLTVT.

This rearrangement joins TRBV6-5 to TRBJ2-1; perhaps TRBD2 as D (6 bases). Germline CDR1 is MNHEY and CDR2 is SVGAGI. Trimming took off 7 bases at V and 6 bases at J, with 13 bases between the two ends. CDR3 length equals 13 residues. The CDR3 nucleotides read TGTGCCAGCAAAGGGACTTGGATCAATGAGCAGTTCTTC. Protein product: CASKGTWINEQFF.

This chain links TRBV29-1 with TRBJ2-3, with 7 bases identical to TRBD1. V dropped 7 bases and J dropped 5; count of bases not matched to a gene: 6. Germline assignment: CDR1 SQVTM and CDR2 ANQGSEA. The CDR3 consists of 12 residues. CDR3 loop: CSGQGVGDTQYF. As DNA, the CDR3 is TGCAGCGGGCAGGGGGTTGGAGATACGCAGTATTTT.

This clonotype was detected a few times. The V and J genes are TRBV25-1 and TRBJ2-7, with D perhaps TRBD1 (6 bases). The CDR3 runs 17 residues. Germline CDR1 is MGHDK and CDR2 is SYGVNS. V lost 6 bases and J 0 bases, leaving 21 bases between the germline ends. This CDR3 is CASSGATGTPTSYEQYF. DNA for the CDR3: TGTGCCAGCAGCGGAGCGACCGGGACACCTACCTCCTACGAGCAGTACTTC.

This clonotype was observed a handful of times. This chain connects TRBV20-1 to TRBJ2-4; 10 positions agree with TRBD1. V gave up 6 bases and J gave up 5 bases; unmatched junction bases: 4. This CDR3 is built from 13 residues. CDR1 DFQATT and CDR2 SNEGSKA come from the germline V gene (reference sequence). As DNA, the CDR3 is TGCAGTGCCCTTGGACAGGGGGAAAACATTCAGTACTTC. It yields the protein CSALGQGENIQYF.

The rearrangement links TRBV5-1 to TRBJ2-1, with D possibly TRBD1 on 5 matching bases. Trimming shortened V by 3 bases and J by 8 bases, and 21 bases separated the two germline ends. The CDR3 totals 16 residues. Germline V CDR1 and CDR2: SGHRS, YFSETQ. In DNA, the CDR3 is TGCGCCAGCAGCTCCGACAGTGCGGATGTTGGCGATGAGCAGTTCTTC. Encoded protein: CASSSDSADVGDEQFF. The whole variable domain, filled in from reference TRBV5-1 and TRBJ2-1, reads KAGVTQTPRYLIKTRGQQVTLSCSPISGHRSVSWYQQTPGQGLQFLFEYFSETQRNKGNFPGRFSGRQFSNSRSEMNVSTLELGDSALYLCASSSDSADVGDEQFFGPGTRLTVL.

This clonotype showed up just a few times. The chain joins TRBV27 to TRBJ2-1; D could derive from TRBD1 or TRBD2 (5 bases each). The germline CDR1 and CDR2 sequences are MNHEY and SMNVEV (reference sequence). Trimming cost V 4 bases and J 0 bases, with 19 bases left between them. CDR3 length: 18 residues. The CDR3 bases are TGTGCCAGCAGTTCACTCGGGGCTAAGACAAGCTCCTACAATGAGCAGTTCTTC. This encodes CASSSLGAKTSSYNEQFF.

This clonotype was detected a few times. The chain carries TRBV6-2 or TRBV6-3 and TRBJ2-5, with D possibly being TRBD1 (5 bases). V lost 2 bases and J 1 base, leaving 8 bases between the germline ends. From germline, CDR1 is MNHEY and CDR2 SVGEGT. The CDR3 has 14 amino acids. The chain's CDR3 is CASSYRTIQETQYF. CDR3 coding DNA: TGTGCCAGCAGTTACCGGACAATCCAAGAGACCCAGTACTTC.

This clonotype has ten or more counts. The rearrangement joins TRBV7-2 to TRBJ2-5; tentatively, D is TRBD2 (5 bases). V was cut by 2 bases and J by 5 bases, with 9 bases left in between. Germline CDR1 and CDR2: SGHTA and FQGNSA. The CDR3 contains 13 residues. The CDR3, as DNA: TGTGCCAGCAGCTTAATGGGAGTTGAGACCCAGTACTTC. Translated, it gives CASSLMGVETQYF.

Comments on this clonotype: The junction shows a germline mismatch at one end, possibly a read error. This sequence joins TRBV6-2 or TRBV6-3 and TRBJ2-7; a weak D match, TRBD2 (5 bases). CDR3 length equals 17 residues. Germline CDR1 MNHEY, CDR2 SVGEGT. The CDR3 DNA follows: TGTGCCAGCAGCTACTGGCCCTTGGCTAGCCTAGACTACGAGCAGTACTTC. This gives the protein CASSYWPLASLDYEQYF.

V usage is TRBV10-3 and J usage is TRBJ2-5; D call uncertain. Germline loops: CDR1 ENHRY, CDR2 SYGVKD. The germline V and J ends were trimmed by 8 bases and 6 bases, with 19 bases remaining between them. The CDR3 covers 14 residues. The CDR3 bases are TGTGCCATCTCGAACACCGACCGTCTCAAGACCCAGTACTTC. As protein: CAISNTDRLKTQYF.